Presented here are 10 T cell receptor beta chains from one specimen sequenced in a study of vaccination effects on CD4 cells after COVID-19. Produced via immunoSEQ multiplex PCR; TCRdb's table is partial and in-frame only. The sample records approximately 28,000 clones, roughly 74% being singletons. These receptors have no identified antigens. The ViraFEST assay expanded antigen-specific CD4+ T cells with viral peptide pools before sequencing. Following an approximately 10-day culture, CD4+ T cells were purified. SARS-CoV-2 infection was confirmed by PCR in the person between March and December 2020. The sequencing here drew on CD4+ T cells from PBMCs cultured with HCoV-NL63 spike peptides, taken before COVID-19 vaccination. The source is a human donor who had a prior SARS-CoV-2 infection.

This chain links TRBV2 with TRBJ1-1; D is unclear. Germline V gene data show CDR1 as SNHLY and CDR2 as FYNNEI. Trimming took 2 bases from V and 2 from J, leaving 3 bases between them. The CDR3 consists of 12 residues. The CDR3 nucleotides are TGTGCCAGCAGTGAATTCAACACTGAAGCTTTCTTT. This codes for CASSEFNTEAFF. Full variable domain (outside the CDR3, taken from reference TRBV2 and TRBJ1-1): EPEVTQTPSHQVTQMGQEVILRCVPISNHLYFYWYRQILGQKVEFLVSFYNNEISEKSEIFDDQFSVERPDGSNFTLKIRSTKLEDSAMYFCASSEFNTEAFFGQGTRLTVV.

CDR3 sequence reads: CASSYVLAGVLDTQYF. For the CDR3, the DNA is TGTGCCAGCAGTTACGTCCTAGCGGGAGTTCTAGATACGCAGTATTTT. The chain employs TRBV6-2 or TRBV6-3 and TRBJ2-3; 10 bases fit TRBD2. In germline, CDR1 is MNHEY, CDR2 SVGEGT. CDR3 length equals 16 residues. After removal of 2 bases from V and 5 bases from J, the junction contained 7 bases not matched to a gene.

V is TRBV5-1 and J is TRBJ2-7, with D uncertain. Looked up from germline, CDR1 is SGHRS and CDR2 is YFSETQ. The CDR3 totals 14 residues. Between the trimmed V and J ends, which lost 4 bases and 1 base, there was a span of 12 bases. The CDR3: CASSEGAASYEQYF. CDR3 bases: TGCGCCAGCAGCGAAGGAGCCGCGTCCTACGAGCAGTACTTC.

V is TRBV27 and J is TRBJ2-3, with D hard to call. Trimming removed 0 bases at V and 4 bases at J, with 5 bases between. The CDR3 totals 13 residues. CDR1 and CDR2 from the germline V gene are MNHEY and SMNVEV (reference sequence). The CDR3 is CASSLSEADTQYF. For the CDR3, the DNA is TGTGCCAGCAGTTTATCCGAAGCAGATACGCAGTATTTT.

The chain couples TRBV2 to TRBJ1-5, with TRBD1 as a possible D gene (6 bases). Trimming shortened V by 7 bases and J by 6 bases, and 13 bases separated the two germline ends. Germline-derived CDR1 and CDR2 are SNHLY and FYNNEI. The CDR3 contains 13 residues. The CDR3 reads CASNSEGGQPQHF. CDR3 nucleotides: TGTGCCAGCAACTCCGAGGGGGGTCAGCCCCAGCATTTT. The whole variable domain, remainder taken from reference TRBV2 and TRBJ1-5, is EPEVTQTPSHQVTQMGQEVILRCVPISNHLYFYWYRQILGQKVEFLVSFYNNEISEKSEIFDDQFSVERPDGSNFTLKIRSTKLEDSAMYFCASNSEGGQPQHFGDGTRLSIL.

V and J are TRBV7-3 and TRBJ2-1; D unresolved. This CDR3 is 15 amino acids long. V was trimmed by 5 bases and J by 2 bases, leaving 13 bases between them. Looked up from germline, CDR1 is SGHTA and CDR2 is FQGTGA. CDR3 DNA sequence: TGTGCCAGCAGCCCCGGGCTAGTAACCTACAATGAGCAGTTCTTC. It encodes CASSPGLVTYNEQFF.

This chain links TRBV21-1 with TRBJ2-5; the D call TRBD2 from the table was never checked on the DNA. TRBV21-1 is a listed pseudogene. The CDR3 totals 16 residues. CDR3 region: CASSKFPRARKETQYF. Here the CDR3 DNA reads TGTGCCAGCAGCAAATTTCCGAGAGCGCGGAAAGAGACCCAGTACTTC.

This clone was counted a single time. The gene calls are TRBV6-5 and TRBJ1-3; D is uncertain. Germline V lookup: CDR1 MNHEY, CDR2 SVGAGI. The V and J ends lost 8 bases and 5 bases respectively, with 16 bases between them. This CDR3 region has 14 residues. The CDR3 here is CASLGPKPRNTIYF. Here the CDR3 DNA reads TGTGCCAGCCTAGGGCCCAAACCCAGAAACACCATATATTTT.

V gene TRBV7-9 combines with J gene TRBJ1-2, with a tentative D call TRBD1 (5 bases). The length of the CDR3 is 15 residues. Trimming cost V 3 bases and J 2 bases, with 13 bases left between them. The germline V gene has CDR1 SEHNR and CDR2 FQNEAQ (reference sequence). Written as DNA, the CDR3 is TGTGCCAGCAGCTTTGGCTCGGAGGGGAACTATGGCTACACCTTC. Protein product: CASSFGSEGNYGYTF.

The chain uses TRBV5-1 and TRBJ2-1, with 9 bases lining up with TRBD2. CDR3 length: 15 residues. The trim removed 3 bases at V and 5 bases at J, leaving 6 bases unmatched. CDR1 SGHRS and CDR2 YFSETQ come from the germline V gene. The CDR3 region is CASSSWTSDNNEQFF. CDR3 coding DNA: TGCGCCAGCAGCTCCTGGACTAGCGACAACAATGAGCAGTTCTTC. Based on the CDR3 plus reference TRBV5-1 and TRBJ2-1, the full variable domain is KAGVTQTPRYLIKTRGQQVTLSCSPISGHRSVSWYQQTPGQGLQFLFEYFSETQRNKGNFPGRFSGRQFSNSRSEMNVSTLELGDSALYLCASSSWTSDNNEQFFGPGTRLTVL.